The entry below describes one T cell receptor beta chain. Germline V gene lookup returns CDR1 SEHNR and CDR2 FQNEAQ (reference sequence). Unmatched junction bases numbered 9, after V lost 5 bases and J lost 7 bases. The CDR3 runs 16 residues. These data are taken from a study of patients and donors after allogeneic stem cell transplantation. TCRdb called the RT-PCR reads again in MiXCR, with one record for every CDR3 protein. The sample has around 200,000 distinct CDR3 sequences; around 40% are singletons. This sequence originates from a human donor who was either an allogeneic HSCT recipient or a stem cell or donor lymphocyte infusion donor (not recorded which). It is not recorded whose cells these are; they may come from a transplant donor. V usage is TRBV7-9 and J usage is TRBJ1-5; 12 nucleotides match TRBD1. Sequenced input: blood, either unsorted or a sorted T cell fraction (not recorded which). CDR3 amino acids: CASSPGTGGLKQPQHF. In DNA form, the CDR3 reads TGTGCCAGCAGCCCCGGGACAGGGGGCCTTAAGCAGCCCCAGCATTTT.